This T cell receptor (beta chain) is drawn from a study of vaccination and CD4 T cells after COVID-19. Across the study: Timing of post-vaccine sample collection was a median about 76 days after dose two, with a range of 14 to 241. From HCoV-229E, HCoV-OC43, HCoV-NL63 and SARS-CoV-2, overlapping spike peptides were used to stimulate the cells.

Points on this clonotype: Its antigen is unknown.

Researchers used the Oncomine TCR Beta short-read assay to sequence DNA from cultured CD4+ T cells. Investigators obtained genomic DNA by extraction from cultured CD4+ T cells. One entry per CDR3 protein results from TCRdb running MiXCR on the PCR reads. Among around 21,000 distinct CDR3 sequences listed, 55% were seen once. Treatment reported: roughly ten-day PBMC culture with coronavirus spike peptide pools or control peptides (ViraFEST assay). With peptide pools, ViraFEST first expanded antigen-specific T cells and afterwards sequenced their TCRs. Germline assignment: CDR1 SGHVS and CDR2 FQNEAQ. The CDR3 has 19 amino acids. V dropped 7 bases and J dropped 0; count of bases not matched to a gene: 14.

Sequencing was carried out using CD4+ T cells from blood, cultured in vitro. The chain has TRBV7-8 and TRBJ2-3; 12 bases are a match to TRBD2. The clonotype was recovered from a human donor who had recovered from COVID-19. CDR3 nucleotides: TGTGCCAGCAAGCTTACAAGGCTAGCGGGGGGGCCTAGCACAGATACGCAGTATTTT. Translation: CASKLTRLAGGPSTDTQYF.